The 11 T cell receptor beta chains listed next were all sequenced from one sample in a study of T cells expressing NK-cell markers. TCRdb reprocessed the 5' RACE reads, keeping one entry per CDR3 protein, no DNA. The table lists some 110,000 distinct CDR3 sequences, with less than 20% in the top ten. Sequencing used blood T cells: a sorted CD56 or NKG2C T cell subset, CD4+ or CD8+ T cells, or bulk PBMC T cells (not recorded which). The receptor set was obtained from a woman between 18 and 70 years old in good health.

V gene TRBV20-1 combines with J gene TRBJ2-1; TCRdb outputs TRBD2, but without DNA this stays unchecked. CDR1 and CDR2 from the germline V gene are DFQATT and SNEGSKA (reference sequence). This CDR3 spans 16 amino acids. The CDR3 spells CSALPGDSSSYNEQFF.

The rearrangement links TRBV12-3 or TRBV12-4 to TRBJ2-4. This CDR3 comprises 13 residues. CDR3 region: CASTSSAKNIQYF.

The chain's CDR3 is CASSFLAGVTDTQYF. The chain joins TRBV6-5 to TRBJ2-3; as DNA is missing, the TRBD2 call by TCRdb cannot be tested. Germline loops: CDR1 MNHEY, CDR2 SVGAGI. CDR3 length: 15 residues.

The rearrangement links TRBV10-3 to TRBJ2-7; TCRdb's D gene call, TRBD2, goes unchecked for lack of DNA. Germline loops: CDR1 ENHRY, CDR2 SYGVKD. CDR3 length: 15 residues. CDR3: CAISVALAESYEQYF.

The CDR3 sequence: CASSFQGSTYEQYF. V usage is TRBV5-1 and J usage is TRBJ2-7; the TCRdb call, TRBD1, lacks DNA for checking. The CDR3 has 14 amino acids. CDR1 SGHRS and CDR2 YFSETQ come from the germline V gene.

The chain links TRBV11-1 to TRBJ2-5; without DNA, the TCRdb call of TRBD1 cannot be checked. This CDR3 contains 15 residues. Per germline, CDR1 SGHAT and CDR2 FQDESV (reference sequence). The CDR3 sequence is CASSLADRGQETQYF.

This chain connects TRBV5-1 to TRBJ2-1; checking the TCRdb D call of TRBD2 is not possible without DNA. CDR3 size: 15 residues. In germline, CDR1 is SGHRS, CDR2 YFSETQ. CDR3 region: CASSLYGLADYEQFF.

The chain employs TRBV3-1 and TRBJ2-3; checking the TCRdb D call of TRBD2 is not possible without DNA. The V gene's germline CDR1 is LGHDT and CDR2 YNNKEL (reference sequence). There are 16 residues in the CDR3. This CDR3 is CASSHPETSPADTQYF.

J is TRBJ2-1 and V is TRBV27; no DNA is available, so the TRBD2 call from TCRdb remains unchecked. The germline V gene has CDR1 MNHEY and CDR2 SMNVEV (reference sequence). The CDR3 consists of 15 residues. The CDR3 here is CASSQTSGSYNEQFF.

This chain joins TRBV7-8 and TRBJ1-6; the D call of TRBD1 rests on TCRdb alone, since no DNA is present to check it. The CDR3 length is 16 residues. Germline lookup yields CDR1 SGHVS and CDR2 FQNEAQ. The CDR3 loop reads CASSNQTVVYNSPLHF.

V usage is TRBV7-9 and J usage is TRBJ2-3; TCRdb selects TRBD1, and the lack of DNA leaves this call unchecked. The CDR3 totals 14 residues. CDR1 is SEHNR and CDR2 is FQNEAQ in the germline V gene (reference sequence). CDR3 sequence reads: CASSPGEYTDTQYF.